What follows is one T cell receptor beta chain and its context. Its antigen is not known. The record originates from a study of OX40 agonist ivuxolimab in advanced cancers. Study as a whole: It was ivuxolimab, an agonistic anti-OX40 (CD134) antibody, that patients were treated with. Study conclusions and caveats: Clonal expansion from baseline to week 6 occurred in both CD4+ and CD8+ T cells. Still undetermined is the antigen specificity of the expanded peripheral T cells.

V lost 5 bases and J 5 bases, leaving 18 bases between the germline ends. Germline V lookup: CDR1 SNHLY, CDR2 FYNNEI. The CDR3 consists of 15 residues. Sequencing was performed with immunoSEQ multiplex PCR; in TCRdb, only in-frame clones are kept and a portion is missing. The repertoire holds about 27,000 clones, approximately 86% seen once, with around 31% in the top ten. Sequenced here: CD4+ or CD8+ T cells sorted from blood, sampled in a trial of the OX40 agonist ivuxolimab. This TCR came from an adult with an advanced solid tumor such as melanoma, head and neck, liver or kidney cancer. The gene calls are TRBV2 and TRBJ1-2, with D perhaps matching TRBD1 (6 bases). The CDR3 region has the DNA TGTGCCAGCAGTTCAATGCCCTTGGACAGTTATGGCTACACCTTC. It specifies CASSSMPLDSYGYTF.